Each of the 3 T cell receptor beta chains below was sequenced from the same sample in a study of shared clonotypes between healthy human individuals. CD8 cells regarded as naive lacked CD45RO, were positively chosen for CCR7, and omitted terminally differentiated effector memory CD45RA+ cells. Clones were read by immunoSEQ multiplex PCR, and TCRdb kept only the in-frame ones, dropping some. The data contain roughly 2,000,000 clones, about 95% of them singletons. The sample was naive CD8+ T cells sorted from blood. These receptors were obtained from a man aged 18 to 35 in good health.

The chain employs TRBV4-3 and TRBJ2-1, with 7 bases fitting TRBD1. V lost 0 bases, J lost 7 bases, and 9 bases stayed unmatched. This CDR3 is 16 amino acids long. The germline V gene encodes CDR1 LGHNA and CDR2 YSLEER. The CDR3 is CASSQDLPSRGNEQFF. The CDR3 bases are TGCGCCAGCAGCCAAGATCTCCCTAGCAGGGGGAATGAGCAGTTCTTC.

The rearrangement links TRBV7-9 to TRBJ1-4, with D possibly matching TRBD1 (5 bases). There are 16 residues in the CDR3. Between the trimmed V and J ends, which lost 5 bases and 6 bases, there was a span of 19 bases. Germline CDR1 is SEHNR and CDR2 is FQNEAQ (reference sequence). Here the CDR3 DNA reads TGTGCCAGCAGCCTCCCCCCGATGGGACTTGATGAAAAACTGTTTTTT. It translates to CASSLPPMGLDEKLFF.

V is TRBV27 and J is TRBJ1-6; D is perhaps TRBD1 (6 bases). The V gene's germline CDR1 is MNHEY and CDR2 SMNVEV (reference sequence). V gave up 4 bases and J gave up 7 bases, with 14 bases separating them. CDR3 length: 15 amino acids. In DNA, the CDR3 is TGTGCCAGCAGTTATGACCTTACAGGGAATTCACCCCTCCACTTT. Translation: CASSYDLTGNSPLHF.